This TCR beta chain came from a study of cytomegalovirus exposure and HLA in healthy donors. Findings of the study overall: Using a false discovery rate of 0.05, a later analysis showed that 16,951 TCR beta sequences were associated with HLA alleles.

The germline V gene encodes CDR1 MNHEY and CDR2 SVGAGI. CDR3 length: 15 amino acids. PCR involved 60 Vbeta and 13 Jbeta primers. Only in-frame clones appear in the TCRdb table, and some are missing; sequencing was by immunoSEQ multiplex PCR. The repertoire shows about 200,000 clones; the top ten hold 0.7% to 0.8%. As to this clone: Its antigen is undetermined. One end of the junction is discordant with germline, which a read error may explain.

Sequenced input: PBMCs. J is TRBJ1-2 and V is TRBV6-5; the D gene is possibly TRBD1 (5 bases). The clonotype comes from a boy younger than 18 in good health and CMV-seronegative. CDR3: CASGYSFDSIYGYTF. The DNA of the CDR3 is TGTGCCAGCGGTTACTCGTTCGACAGCATTTATGGCTACACCTTC.